The clone carrying this TCR beta chain was recorded many times. Its specificity is unknown. Sample-barcoded 5' priming and a J-beta primer mix drove a second PCR of about 7 to 12 cycles. TCRdb re-analysed the 5' RACE reads in MiXCR, keeping a single row per CDR3 protein. The sample has 750,000 to 950,000 distinct CDR3 sequences, about 29% seen once; the top ten hold roughly 10%. This sample was taken from a study of blood T cells in healthy people across ages. Study findings and constraints: PBMC samples, being unsorted, prevented any conclusive comparison of naive and antigen-experienced cells. For the donors, CMV status was unknown and possibly confounded expanded clonotype changes.

This CDR3 has 13 residues. The same sample was also used in a study of T cells of mothers and their children.

This chain connects TRBV21-1 to TRBJ2-1; TRBD2 is the table's D call, not checked against the DNA. TRBV21-1 is classified as a pseudogene. Sequenced material: blood. The receptor comes from a woman in her thirties or forties in good health. In nucleotides, the CDR3 is TGTGCCAACCTGATACTAGCAATGGATGAGCAGTTCTTC. Translation: CANLILAMDEQFF.